The 7 T cell receptor beta chains reported below all come from one sample, sequenced in a study of T-cell reconstitution after alpha-beta-depleted transplantation in children (dated by TCRdb to about 2016). Receptor libraries were prepared by PCR. Instrument used: Illumina HiSeq 2500. TCR library preparation used molecular barcoding, with unique molecular identifiers applied to normalize quantification of the TCRbeta repertoire. In TCRdb, the public reads were trimmed at Q25 with fastp and aligned with MiXCR, with productive beta chains retained. Merged by CDR3 protein, the rows form single entries marked with the most common genes and DNA. The sample profile shows 300,000 or so distinct CDR3 sequences; about 10% of them were found once. Of the sample, 10% falls within the top ten clones. The material was PBMCs from the stem cell graft donor, obtained from the stem cell graft. These receptors were taken from a human donor who donated a stem cell graft to a child with SCID.

This clonotype was seen repeatedly, ten times or more. The chain has TRBV6-5 and TRBJ1-1, with 10 bases aligning to TRBD1. The CDR3 covers 15 residues. The ends lost 6 bases at V and 6 bases at J; junction bases unmatched: 10. Germline V lookup: CDR1 MNHEY, CDR2 SVGAGI. The CDR3 reads CASRNLGQGKPEAFF. The CDR3 DNA follows: TGTGCCAGCAGAAACCTGGGACAGGGGAAGCCTGAAGCTTTCTTT.

This clonotype occurred many times. This chain connects TRBV7-9 to TRBJ2-1; D could derive from TRBD1 or TRBD2 (5 bases each). The CDR3 contains 13 residues. Trimming took 2 bases from V and 8 from J, leaving 10 bases between them. The germline V gene encodes CDR1 SEHNR and CDR2 FQNEAQ (reference sequence). The chain's CDR3 is CASSLQLGHEQFF. DNA for the CDR3: TGTGCCAGCAGCTTACAATTGGGACATGAGCAGTTCTTC.

This chain joins TRBV3-1 and TRBJ2-3, with D tentatively TRBD2 (6 bases). This CDR3 comprises 15 residues. Germline-derived CDR1 and CDR2 are LGHDT and YNNKEL (reference sequence). V lost 10 bases and J 7 bases, leaving 24 bases between the germline ends. CDR3 in DNA: TGTGCCACCACCCAAGTGGGGACTTGGACACATACGCAGTATTTT. This gives the protein CATTQVGTWTHTQYF.

This clonotype was counted a few times. One end of the junction is discordant with germline, which a read error may explain. The genes are TRBV7-6 and TRBJ2-1, with TRBD1 as a possible D gene (5 bases). The CDR3 runs 13 residues. Germline V gives CDR1 SGHVS, CDR2 FNYEAQ. The CDR3 spells CASSLGARDEQFF. In DNA, the CDR3 is TGTGCCAGCAGTTTAGGGGCCCGCGATGAGCAGTTCTTC.

This clonotype was seen a handful of times. This chain joins TRBV6-5 and TRBJ2-3; D possibly uses TRBD1 or TRBD2 (6 bases each). Per the germline V gene, CDR1 is MNHEY and CDR2 is SVGAGI. The CDR3 totals 15 residues. With 8 bases removed from V and 8 bases from J, the gap between germline ends came to 23 bases. The CDR3 DNA is TGTGCCAGCCTCCCCTACAGAGGGGGGCTGGGTACGCAGTATTTT. It specifies CASLPYRGGLGTQYF.

This clonotype was observed a handful of times. The rearrangement links TRBV6-2 or TRBV6-3 to TRBJ2-1; TRBD1 aligns across 10 bases. This CDR3 has 16 amino acids. The trim removed 6 bases at V and 4 bases at J, leaving 9 bases unmatched. Germline V gene lookup returns CDR1 MNHEY and CDR2 SVGEGT. The CDR3 sequence is CASSSRPGQGYNEQFF. The CDR3, as DNA: TGTGCCAGCAGCTCCCGTCCGGGACAGGGGTACAATGAGCAGTTCTTC.

A few counts support this clonotype. The genes are TRBV9 and TRBJ2-1; D is undetermined. The CDR3 spans 14 residues. The germline V gene has CDR1 SGDLS and CDR2 YYNGEE. Trimming took off 4 bases at V and 6 bases at J, with 14 bases between the two ends. CDR3 sequence (DNA): TGTGCCAGCAGCTCGAGCCTGGCTCTCAATGAGCAGTTCTTC. Encoded protein: CASSSSLALNEQFF.